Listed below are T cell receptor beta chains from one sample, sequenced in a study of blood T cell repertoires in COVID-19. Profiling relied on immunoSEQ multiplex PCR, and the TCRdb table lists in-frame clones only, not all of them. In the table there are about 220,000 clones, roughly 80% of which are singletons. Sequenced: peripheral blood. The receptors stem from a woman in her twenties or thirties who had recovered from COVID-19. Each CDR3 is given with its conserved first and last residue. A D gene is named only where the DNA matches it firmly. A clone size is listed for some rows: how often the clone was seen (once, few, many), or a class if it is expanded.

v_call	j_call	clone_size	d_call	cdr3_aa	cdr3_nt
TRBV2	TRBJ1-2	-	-	CASSPRTENYGYTF	TGTGCCAGCAGTCCTCGGACAGAGAACTATGGCTACACCTTC
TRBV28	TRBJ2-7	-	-	CASTKGTRSGEQYF	TGTGCCAGCACCAAAGGGACACGGAGCGGCGAGCAGTACTTC
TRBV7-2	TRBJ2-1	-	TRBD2	CASSLGGLAGALGRNEQFF	TGTGCCAGCAGCTTAGGGGGACTAGCGGGAGCATTAGGCAGGAATGAGCAGTTCTTC
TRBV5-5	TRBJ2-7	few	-	CASSLTGAVSEQYF	TGTGCCAGCAGCTTAACTGGGGCAGTCTCCGAGCAGTACTTC
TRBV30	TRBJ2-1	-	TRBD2	CAWSSGGDNEQFF	TGTGCCTGGAGCTCGGGGGGGGACAATGAGCAGTTCTTC
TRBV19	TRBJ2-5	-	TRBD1	CASSIRQGARETQYF	TGTGCCAGTAGTATTAGACAGGGGGCACGGGAGACCCAGTACTTC
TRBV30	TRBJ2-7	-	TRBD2	CAWSSPGLAGYEQYF	TGTGCCTGGAGTAGCCCGGGACTAGCTGGCTACGAGCAGTACTTC
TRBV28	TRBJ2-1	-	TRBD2	CASSSAEGGGSKIYNEQFF	TGTGCCAGCAGTTCCGCCGAGGGCGGGGGATCCAAAATTTACAATGAGCAGTTCTTC
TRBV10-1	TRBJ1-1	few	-	CASSVGSGTEAFF	TGCGCCAGCAGTGTCGGGTCGGGCACTGAAGCTTTCTTT
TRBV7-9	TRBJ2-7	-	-	CASSLLQQGPYEQYF	TGTGCCAGCAGCTTATTACAACAGGGCCCCTACGAGCAGTACTTC
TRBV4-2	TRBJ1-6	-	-	CASSQEWNSYNSPLHF	TGTGCCAGCAGCCAAGAATGGAACAGCTATAATTCACCCCTCCACTTT
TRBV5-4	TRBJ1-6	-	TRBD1	CASSFRDRGPYNSPLHF	TGTGCCAGCAGTTTCCGGGACAGGGGCCCCTATAATTCACCCCTCCACTTT
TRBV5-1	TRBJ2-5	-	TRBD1	CASRGTGQGGETQYF	TGCGCCAGCAGGGGAACGGGACAGGGGGGAGAGACCCAGTACTTC
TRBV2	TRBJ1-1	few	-	CASKAETEAFF	TGTGCCAGCAAGGCGGAAACTGAAGCTTTCTTT
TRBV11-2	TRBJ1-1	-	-	CASSLGQENTEAFF	TGTGCCAGCAGCTTAGGACAGGAGAACACTGAAGCTTTCTTT
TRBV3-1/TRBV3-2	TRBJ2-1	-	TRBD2	CASSQEPTSSNEQFF	TGTGCCAGCAGCCAAGAGCCGACTAGCTCGAACGAGCAGTTCTTC
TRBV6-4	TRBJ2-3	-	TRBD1	CASSNRGADTQYF	TGTGCCAGCAGTAACAGGGGGGCAGATACGCAGTATTTT
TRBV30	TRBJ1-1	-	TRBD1	CAWSVGGETEAFF	TGTGCCTGGAGTGTAGGGGGCGAAACTGAAGCTTTCTTT
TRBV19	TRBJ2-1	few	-	CASSISGSGGNEQFF	TGTGCCAGTAGTATATCTGGGAGCGGAGGCAATGAGCAGTTCTTC
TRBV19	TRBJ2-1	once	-	CASSISTQGSYNEQFF	TGTGCCAGTAGTATCAGCACGCAGGGCTCCTACAATGAGCAGTTCTTC
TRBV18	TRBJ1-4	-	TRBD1	CASSPSRKGALEKLFF	TGTGCCAGCTCACCCTCGAGGAAGGGGGCTTTAGAAAAACTGTTTTTT
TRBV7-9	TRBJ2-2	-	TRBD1	CASSPATGIDTGELFF	TGTGCCAGCAGCCCGGCGACAGGGATTGACACCGGGGAGCTGTTTTTT
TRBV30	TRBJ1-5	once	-	CAWRQAEGPQHF	TGTGCCTGGAGACAGGCCGAAGGTCCCCAGCATTTT
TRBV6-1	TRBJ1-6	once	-	CASSGNRVAPNSPLHF	TGTGCCAGCAGTGGAAACAGGGTAGCTCCCAATTCACCCCTCCACTTT
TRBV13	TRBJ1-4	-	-	CASSQGGSIEKLFF	TGTGCCAGCAGCCAAGGGGGTTCGATTGAAAAACTGTTTTTT
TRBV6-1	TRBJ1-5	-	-	CASSEQGWNQPQHF	TGTGCCAGCAGTGAGCAGGGCTGGAATCAGCCCCAGCATTTT